This TCR beta chain was sequenced during a study of high-grade serous ovarian cancer treatment subgroups. Looking at the study overall: Mean per sample: around 14,000 reads, several thousand unique TCR beta rearrangements. Study-wide findings and caveats: Different patients shared almost no repertoire; same-patient tumors shared 0.11 to 0.79. The analyses considered CDR3 and ignored CDR1 and CDR2.

Trimming took 6 bases from V and 5 from J, leaving 14 bases between them. The CDR3 spans 13 residues. Germline CDR1 reads SQVTM; CDR2 reads ANQGSEA. The table came from immunoSEQ multiplex PCR; TCRdb's copy has only in-frame clones and leaves some out. Of about 2,300 clones in the sample, about 66% were seen once. Tumor tissue was taken before any definitive surgery or chemotherapy was given. Comment on this clone: Antigen: not known.

Sequencing was done on a sample of tumor tissue. V and J are TRBV29-1 and TRBJ1-5; D not resolved. This sequence originates from a human donor with high-grade serous ovarian cancer. The CDR3 nucleotides are TGCAGCGTAGCTAGTTCGGCGGATCAGCCCCAGCATTTT. Its translation is CSVASSADQPQHF.